This T cell receptor beta chain originates from a study of CD8 T cells in Susac syndrome. Random hexamers served to reverse transcribe roughly 0.45 to 1 ug RNA. TCRdb reprocessed the immunoSEQ multiplex PCR reads with MiXCR, giving one entry per CDR3 protein. Altogether 150,000 to 200,000 distinct CDR3 sequences are present, roughly 95% being singletons, with the ten largest covering almost 0.095%. The length of the CDR3 is 16 residues. In germline, CDR1 is LGHDT, CDR2 YNNKEL (reference sequence). Trimming took 5 bases from V and 0 from J; bases not matched to a gene: 7. The sequenced material came from CD4+ T cells from PBMCs. The clonotype originates from a human donor with multiple sclerosis. The chain carries TRBV3-1 and TRBJ2-1; the match to TRBD2 covers 7 bases. The CDR3 loop reads CASSTRTRGSYNEQFF. The CDR3 bases are TGTGCCAGCAGCACCCGGACTAGGGGCTCCTACAATGAGCAGTTCTTC.